The 27 T cell receptor beta chains presented below share a single source sample, sequenced in a study of T cells in Graves' hyperthyroidism and ophthalmopathy (dated by TCRdb to about 2019). The protocol used for the library was multiplex PCR. The listed sequencing device is Illumina HiSeq 2000. Amplification of TCR beta CDR3 regions was carried out from RNA transcripts. For the first round of RT-PCR on the TCR CDR3, the HTBI primer set was used together with the Qiagen OneStep RT-PCR kit. TCRdb reran the public reads through fastp at Q25 and MiXCR, keeping productive beta chains. Each CDR3 protein gets just one entry, which takes the most common genes and DNA from the rows behind it. This sample lists hundreds of thousands of distinct CDR3 sequences; approximately 14% were detected once. About 10% of the sample belongs to the ten largest clones. The material sequenced was blood. The source is a woman between 18 and 29 years old with Graves' hyperthyroidism.

The rearrangement uses TRBV25-1 and TRBJ1-2, with D perhaps matching TRBD1 (5 bases). CDR1 is MGHDK, CDR2 SYGVNS, per germline. V lost 7 bases to trimming and J lost 10 bases, with 13 bases between them. CDR3 size: 11 residues. CDR3 sequence: CASNGAGTYTF. The CDR3 DNA reads TGTGCCAGCAATGGGGCAGGGACCTACACCTTC.

This clonotype was counted only a few times. This sequence joins TRBV24-1 and TRBJ2-5, with no clear D. Germline V gene sequence: CDR1 KGHDR, CDR2 SFDVKD. The V end lost 4 bases, the J end lost 2 bases, and 13 bases lay between the germline ends. CDR3 length: 15 residues. The CDR3 bases are TGTGCCACCAGTGAGGGTCGGCGGCGACAAGAGACCCAGTACTTC. Translated, it gives CATSEGRRRQETQYF.

This clonotype was counted a few times. The J gene is TRBJ2-1, the V gene TRBV27, with D tentatively TRBD1 or TRBD2 (8 bases each). This CDR3 has 15 residues. The germline V gene has CDR1 MNHEY and CDR2 SMNVEV (reference sequence). Trimming pared 3 bases from V and 7 bases from J, leaving 16 bases between. The CDR3 reads CASSFRGREANEQFF. Here the CDR3 DNA reads TGTGCCAGCAGTTTCAGGGGGCGGGAGGCTAATGAGCAGTTCTTC.

This clonotype was detected a few times. The V call is TRBV2, the J call TRBJ2-3; D gene uncertain. The CDR3 is made up of 11 amino acids. V lost 6 bases and J 5 bases, leaving 6 bases between the germline ends. The germline gives CDR1 SNHLY, CDR2 FYNNEI. CDR3: CASRAQDTQYF. The DNA of the CDR3 is TGTGCCAGCAGGGCCCAAGATACGCAGTATTTT.

This chain links TRBV5-5 with TRBJ1-4; a weak D match, TRBD1 (6 bases). This CDR3 is built from 14 residues. V was clipped by 3 bases and J by 8 bases, with 14 bases between them. The germline V gene has CDR1 SGHKS and CDR2 YYEKEE (reference sequence). CDR3 region: CASSSSGAHEKLFF. The CDR3 DNA follows: TGTGCCAGCAGCTCCTCAGGGGCCCACGAAAAACTGTTTTTT.

The sample holds many counts of this clonotype. This chain links TRBV13 with TRBJ2-5, with D perhaps TRBD1 (6 bases). CDR3 length: 14 amino acids. CDR1 is PRHDT and CDR2 is FYEKMQ in the germline V gene (reference sequence). The germline V and J ends were trimmed by 2 bases and 2 bases, with 9 bases remaining between them. This chain's CDR3 is CASSLRQDQETQYF. CDR3 DNA: TGTGCCAGCAGCTTACGACAGGATCAAGAGACCCAGTACTTC.

The chain couples TRBV20-1 to TRBJ1-1, with TRBD1 identical over 9 bases. The CDR3 length is 16 residues. Unmatched junction bases numbered 16, after V lost 7 bases and J lost 4 bases. The germline gives CDR1 DFQATT, CDR2 SNEGSKA (reference sequence). CDR3 in amino acids: CSGIRGTGNDGTEAFF. CDR3 nucleotides: TGCAGTGGGATAAGAGGGACAGGGAACGACGGCACTGAAGCTTTCTTT.

The CDR3 DNA is TGTGCCACCAGTGCCCCAGGACAGGGTAATCTCTGGGAGCTGTTTTTT. Amino acid sequence: CATSAPGQGNLWELFF. This chain links TRBV24-1 with TRBJ2-2, with 8 bases aligning to TRBD1. The germline gives CDR1 KGHDR, CDR2 SFDVKD. The CDR3 runs to 16 residues. Germline trimming cut 5 bases from V and 9 bases from J; bases unmatched to any gene: 13.

This clonotype was seen a few times. This chain connects TRBV4-1 to TRBJ1-5; perhaps TRBD1 as D (5 bases). Germline CDR1 and CDR2: MGHRA and YSYEKL. V was clipped by 0 bases and J by 6 bases, with 18 bases between them. The CDR3 has 17 residues. The CDR3 coding sequence is TGCGCCAGCAGCCAAGATCCGCCTGGGGGGTGGCTTCAGCCCCAGCATTTT. Translating gives CASSQDPPGGWLQPQHF.

This clonotype was seen ten or more times. This chain uses TRBV2 with TRBJ2-3; the D gene is possibly TRBD1 (6 bases). CDR3 length equals 14 residues. V lost 7 bases and J 6 bases, leaving 17 bases between the germline ends. In germline, CDR1 is SNHLY, CDR2 FYNNEI. The CDR3, as DNA: TGTGCCAGCAAAAACAGGGAAGTTGGGGATACGCAGTATTTT. This sequence encodes CASKNREVGDTQYF.

The rearrangement joins TRBV27 to TRBJ2-2; D is unclear. Germline V lookup: CDR1 MNHEY, CDR2 SMNVEV (reference sequence). There are 13 residues in the CDR3. V lost 5 bases, J lost 4 bases, and 8 bases lay in between. The CDR3 loop reads CASSPPLTGELFF. CDR3 nucleotides: TGTGCCAGCAGTCCACCCCTCACCGGGGAGCTGTTTTTT.

This clonotype was observed many times. J is TRBJ2-7 and V is TRBV5-1; 9 bases are shared with TRBD1. This CDR3 has 14 amino acids. Per the germline V gene, CDR1 is SGHRS and CDR2 is YFSETQ. The V segment lost 7 bases and the J segment 3 bases; nucleotides outside the gene matches: 8. For the CDR3, the DNA is TGCGCCAGCTCCGCAGGGACAGGGATCTACGAGCAGTACTTC. Translation gives CASSAGTGIYEQYF.

Points on this clonotype: This clone may be a read error of a much larger clone one base away. V gene TRBV24-1 combines with J gene TRBJ1-1, with 10 bases lining up with TRBD1. The CDR3 is 15 residues long. V was pared by 3 bases and J by 4 bases, with 4 bases of the junction left unmatched. CDR1 and CDR2 (germline): KGHDR, SFDVKD. The CDR3 DNA reads as TGTGCCACCAGTGATGGGACAGGGGAGAGCACTGAAGCTTTCTTT. Its protein product is CATSDGTGESTEAFF.

Turning to this clonotype: The conserved phenylalanine or tryptophan normally closing the CDR3 is absent here, so this likely arose from a read error. The J gene is TRBJ2-3, the V gene TRBV5-1; 10 bases map to TRBD2. V gave up 5 bases and J gave up 2 bases; unmatched junction bases: 17. Germline CDR1 SGHRS, CDR2 YFSETQ. The CDR3 extends over 19 amino acids. The CDR3 loop reads CASRSRKAGGPIPTDTQYL. The CDR3 nucleotides are TGCGCCAGCAGGTCGCGGAAAGCGGGAGGGCCAATTCCCACAGATACGCAGTATCTT.

This clonotype showed up many times. This sequence joins TRBV28 and TRBJ2-1; the match to TRBD1 covers 9 bases. CDR1 MDHEN and CDR2 SYDVKM come from the germline V gene. V shed 4 bases, J shed 7 bases, and the junction held 8 bases outside the gene matches. The CDR3 contains 15 residues. The CDR3 reads CASSSTGQGGNEQFF. The CDR3 DNA reads as TGTGCCAGCAGTTCCACGGGACAGGGTGGGAATGAGCAGTTCTTC.

This clonotype has a count of ten or more. The chain carries TRBV18 and TRBJ2-5; D is unresolved. V lost 0 bases and J 0 bases, leaving 2 bases between the germline ends. The germline gives CDR1 KGHSH, CDR2 LQKENI. The CDR3 totals 13 residues. The CDR3 here is CASSPPHQETQYF. DNA of the CDR3: TGTGCCAGCTCACCACCCCACCAAGAGACCCAGTACTTC.

This clonotype was seen at least ten times. The CDR3 protein is CASSSTGTGANVLTF. CDR3 nucleotides: TGTGCCAGCAGTTCCACAGGGACTGGGGCCAACGTCCTGACTTTC. The rearrangement links TRBV6-2 or TRBV6-3 to TRBJ2-6; TRBD1 is a possible D gene (6 bases). Germline values: CDR1 MNHEY, CDR2 SVGEGT. With 4 bases removed from V and 2 bases from J, the gap between germline ends came to 9 bases. There are 15 residues in the CDR3.

This clonotype was recorded at least ten times. V usage is TRBV7-9 and J usage is TRBJ2-7; no definite D call. The germline V and J ends were trimmed by 5 bases and 0 bases, with 5 bases remaining between them. CDR1 SEHNR and CDR2 FQNEAQ come from the germline V gene (reference sequence). The CDR3 covers 12 residues. CDR3 region: CASSKTSYEQYF. The CDR3 coding sequence is TGTGCCAGCAGCAAGACCTCCTACGAGCAGTACTTC.

In the case of this clonotype: A much larger clonotype is one base distant, so this may be a read error. The V gene is TRBV7-2, the J gene TRBJ2-7; 11 bases are a match to TRBD2. The CDR3 totals 16 residues. V was pared by 4 bases and J by 7 bases, with 12 bases of the junction left unmatched. The V gene's germline CDR1 is SGHTA and CDR2 FQGNSA. The CDR3: CASSSLAGVNLHEQYF. The DNA for the CDR3 is TGTGCCAGCAGCTCACTAGCGGGAGTTAATCTGCATGAGCAGTACTTC.

This clonotype has just a few counts. The chain carries TRBV28 and TRBJ2-5, with D hard to call. The CDR3 extends over 13 amino acids. V shed 3 bases and J shed 6 bases, with 11 bases lying between them. Germline lookup yields CDR1 MDHEN and CDR2 SYDVKM. The CDR3: CASSFDLAKTQYF. CDR3 sequence (DNA): TGTGCCAGCAGTTTTGACTTGGCAAAGACCCAGTACTTC.

Ten or more counts support this clonotype. V usage is TRBV2 and J usage is TRBJ2-7, with 9 bases aligning to TRBD1. The V gene end was trimmed by 6 bases and the J gene end by 6 bases; junction bases not matched to a gene: 6. The CDR3 is 13 residues long. Germline V gene data show CDR1 as SNHLY and CDR2 as FYNNEI. Here the CDR3 reads CASRPGQGREQYF. The CDR3 DNA sequence: TGTGCCAGCAGGCCGGGACAGGGACGCGAGCAGTACTTC. Drawing the rest from reference TRBV2 and TRBJ2-7, the complete variable domain is EPEVTQTPSHQVTQMGQEVILRCVPISNHLYFYWYRQILGQKVEFLVSFYNNEISEKSEIFDDQFSVERPDGSNFTLKIRSTKLEDSAMYFCASRPGQGREQYFGPGTRLTVT.

This clonotype was recorded a few times. The chain has TRBV4-3 and TRBJ2-5; D not certain. This CDR3 contains 16 residues. Germline V gene lookup returns CDR1 LGHNA and CDR2 YSLEER. V was clipped by 0 bases and J by 4 bases, with 15 bases between them. The CDR3 nucleotides are TGCGCCAGCAGCCAAGACCCAACCGGCGTCGGAGAGACCCAGTACTTC. Its translation: CASSQDPTGVGETQYF.

The chain links TRBV24-1 to TRBJ2-7; D might be TRBD2 (6 bases). In germline, CDR1 is KGHDR, CDR2 SFDVKD. CDR3 length equals 13 residues. V was pared by 4 bases and J by 2 bases, with 8 bases between. The CDR3 DNA reads TGTGCCACCAGTGACGGGGGAACCTACGAGCAGTACTTC. Translation gives CATSDGGTYEQYF.

This clonotype appeared many times. V gene TRBV6-1 combines with J gene TRBJ2-1, with TRBD2 matching over 11 bases. The CDR3 is made up of 16 amino acids. Germline CDR1 MNHNS, CDR2 SASEGT. The V segment lost 6 bases and the J segment 5 bases; nucleotides outside the gene matches: 9. The CDR3 sequence: CASRKQPGLADNEQFF. DNA of the CDR3: TGTGCCAGCAGAAAGCAACCGGGACTAGCGGACAATGAGCAGTTCTTC.

Worth noting for this clonotype: A read error is possible here, since a much larger clone lies one base away. The chain links TRBV30 to TRBJ1-1; D perhaps matches TRBD1 (5 bases). Germline V gives CDR1 GTSNPN, CDR2 SVGIG (reference sequence). The CDR3 runs 13 residues. In DNA, the CDR3 is TGTGTCTGGAGTGTACAGGAAGGTACTGAAGCTTTCTTT. Its translation is CVWSVQEGTEAFF.

This clonotype has just a few counts. This rearrangement joins TRBV6-1 to TRBJ1-1; TRBD1 aligns across 7 bases. Germline CDR1 and CDR2: MNHNS and SASEGT. This CDR3 has 12 residues. J was trimmed by 6 bases and V by 8 bases; bases with no gene match: 6. The CDR3 sequence: CASSYGTAEAFF. The CDR3 DNA follows: TGTGCCAGCTCATATGGGACAGCTGAAGCTTTCTTT.

This clonotype was detected a few times. The chain couples TRBV6-1 to TRBJ2-1; 9 bases are shared with TRBD2. Germline CDR1 and CDR2: MNHNS and SASEGT. CDR3 length: 14 residues. V dropped 7 bases and J dropped 8; count of bases not matched to a gene: 9. CDR3 sequence: CASNKAGGPYEQFF. CDR3 DNA sequence: TGTGCCAGCAACAAAGCGGGAGGACCTTATGAGCAGTTCTTC.